This T cell receptor (delta chain) appears in the sequencing data of a study of gamma-delta T cells after stem cell transplantation. The germline gives CDR1 GEAIGNYY, CDR2 EKD. Germline trimming cut 1 base from V and 0 bases from J; bases unmatched to any gene: 11. The CDR3 runs 18 residues. TCRdb called clones anew from the RT-PCR reads with CATT. The profile shows approximately 1,500 delta-chain clones, about 49% of them singletons. V and J are TRDV2 and TRDJ1, with 9 bases aligning to TRDD3. The sequenced material came from gamma-delta T cells. The origin of this receptor is a human donor. It is not recorded whose cells these are; they may come from a transplant donor. The CDR3 sequence: CACDTVRGIPNNTDKLIF. The DNA for the CDR3 is TGTGCCTGTGACACGGTTCGGGGGATACCCAATAACACCGATAAACTCATCTTT.